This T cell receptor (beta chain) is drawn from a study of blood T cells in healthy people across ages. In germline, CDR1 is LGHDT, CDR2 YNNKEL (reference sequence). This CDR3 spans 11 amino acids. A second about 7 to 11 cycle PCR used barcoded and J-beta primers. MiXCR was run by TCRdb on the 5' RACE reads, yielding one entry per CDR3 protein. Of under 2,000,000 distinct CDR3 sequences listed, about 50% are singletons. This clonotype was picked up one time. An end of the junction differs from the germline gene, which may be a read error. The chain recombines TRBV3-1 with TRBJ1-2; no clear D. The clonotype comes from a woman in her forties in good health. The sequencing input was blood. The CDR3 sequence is CTSSLYYGYTF. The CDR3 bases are TGTACCAGCAGCCTATACTATGGCTACACCTTC.